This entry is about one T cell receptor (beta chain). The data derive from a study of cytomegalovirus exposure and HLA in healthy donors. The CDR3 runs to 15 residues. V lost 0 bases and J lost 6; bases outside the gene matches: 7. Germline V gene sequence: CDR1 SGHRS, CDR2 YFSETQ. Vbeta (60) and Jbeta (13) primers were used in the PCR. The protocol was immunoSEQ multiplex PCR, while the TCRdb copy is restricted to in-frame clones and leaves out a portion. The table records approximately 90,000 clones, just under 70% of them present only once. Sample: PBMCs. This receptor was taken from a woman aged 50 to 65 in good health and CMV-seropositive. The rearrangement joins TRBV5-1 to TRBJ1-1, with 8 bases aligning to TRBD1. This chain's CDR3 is CASSLEQGALSEAFF. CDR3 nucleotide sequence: TGCGCCAGCAGCTTGGAGCAGGGGGCGCTTTCTGAAGCTTTCTTT.